The 20 T cell receptor beta chains reported below all come from one sample, sequenced in a study of T-cell reconstitution after alpha-beta-depleted transplantation in children. Molecular barcoding with unique molecular identifiers was used for the TCRbeta library. TCRdb passed the PCR reads through MiXCR, listing each CDR3 protein once. The sample holds around 78,000 distinct CDR3 sequences, 11% to 15% seen once. The sequenced sample was PBMCs, mostly from graft donor cells, obtained 180 days after TCRalphabeta/CD19-depleted stem cell transplant. The receptor source for this set is a male patient between 2 and 10 years old who had a stem cell transplant for acute lymphoblastic leukemia, so the T cells may come from the graft donor.

V gene TRBV9 combines with J gene TRBJ2-1; D possibly corresponds to TRBD2 (6 bases). Germline V gene sequence: CDR1 SGDLS, CDR2 YYNGEE. The CDR3 has 15 amino acids. Trimming shortened V by 4 bases and J by 4 bases, and 15 bases separated the two germline ends. CDR3 in amino acids: CASSFWDSGYNEQFF. CDR3 sequence (DNA): TGTGCCAGCAGCTTCTGGGATAGCGGTTACAATGAGCAGTTCTTC.

The chain carries TRBV6-5 and TRBJ2-4; 8 bases match TRBD2. Germline CDR1 MNHEY, CDR2 SVGAGI. This CDR3 is 15 amino acids long. Trimming removed 2 bases from V and 3 bases from J; junction bases left unmatched: 3. CDR3 sequence (DNA): TGTGCCAGCAGTTACCAGCGGGGGAACAAAAACATTCAGTACTTC. Residues: CASSYQRGNKNIQYF.

The chain uses TRBV28 and TRBJ2-4; D call uncertain. V was trimmed by 5 bases and J by 8 bases, leaving 13 bases between them. Germline CDR1 and CDR2: MDHEN and SYDVKM. CDR3 length: 13 residues. The CDR3 region is CASSPGSRDIQYF. CDR3 sequence (DNA): TGTGCCAGCAGTCCCGGGTCAAGGGACATTCAGTACTTC.

This clonotype showed up just a few times. The chain recombines TRBV10-3 with TRBJ2-3; 7 nucleotides match TRBD1. The CDR3 has 15 amino acids. Trimming took 6 bases from V and 0 from J; bases not matched to a gene: 6. The germline V gene has CDR1 ENHRY and CDR2 SYGVKD. The DNA of the CDR3 is TGTGCCATCAGGGGGGACAGAACTAGCACAGATACGCAGTATTTT. Its protein is CAIRGDRTSTDTQYF.

For the CDR3, the DNA is TGCAGTGCTAGAGATAAAGGCGGGAGGAGTAGGAACGAGCAGTACTTC. Its protein is CSARDKGGRSRNEQYF. The chain joins TRBV20-1 to TRBJ2-7; 8 positions match TRBD2. After removal of 0 bases from V and 5 bases from J, the junction contained 12 bases not matched to a gene. The CDR3 loop spans 16 amino acids. The germline gives CDR1 DFQATT, CDR2 SNEGSKA (reference sequence).

The V call is TRBV7-2, the J call TRBJ2-7; 14 bases map to TRBD2. The CDR3 runs to 15 residues. Per the germline V gene, CDR1 is SGHTA and CDR2 is FQGNSA. With V trimmed by 4 bases and J by 5 bases, 4 bases remained unmatched. For the CDR3, the DNA is TGTGCCAGCAGCTGGGGACTAGCGGGAGTGGACGAGCAGTACTTC. Translated: CASSWGLAGVDEQYF.

This clonotype was counted many times. The chain recombines TRBV5-1 with TRBJ2-1; D is perhaps TRBD1 or TRBD2 (5 bases each). The germline CDR1 and CDR2 sequences are SGHRS and YFSETQ. The CDR3 spans 16 residues. V was trimmed by 4 bases and J by 5 bases, leaving 19 bases between them. The CDR3 nucleotides are TGCGCCAGCAGCCCTTCACCGGGACCTGGGAACAATGAGCAGTTCTTC. Amino acid sequence: CASSPSPGPGNNEQFF.

This clonotype was seen at least ten times. The chain combines TRBV7-9 with TRBJ1-1; D is unclear. CDR1 is SEHNR, CDR2 FQNEAQ, per germline (reference sequence). V lost 3 bases and J lost 0, with 8 bases in between. The CDR3 has 14 residues. CDR3 nucleotides: TGTGCCAGCAGCTTGGGCTACTTGAACACTGAAGCTTTCTTT. Amino acid sequence: CASSLGYLNTEAFF.

This chain links TRBV5-1 with TRBJ2-2; no clear D gene. This CDR3 comprises 14 residues. Germline values: CDR1 SGHRS, CDR2 YFSETQ. V shed 0 bases and J shed 7 bases, with 10 bases lying between them. The chain's CDR3 is CASSLDSAVGELFF. The CDR3 DNA is TGCGCCAGCAGCTTGGATTCGGCCGTCGGGGAGCTGTTTTTT. The full variable domain, in which reference TRBV5-1 and TRBJ2-2 provide the parts outside the CDR3, is KAGVTQTPRYLIKTRGQQVTLSCSPISGHRSVSWYQQTPGQGLQFLFEYFSETQRNKGNFPGRFSGRQFSNSRSEMNVSTLELGDSALYLCASSLDSAVGELFFGEGSRLTVL.

The CDR3 sequence is CASSFRQGNQPQHF. The CDR3 DNA follows: TGTGCCAGCAGTTTTAGGCAGGGCAATCAGCCCCAGCATTTT. The chain has TRBV12-3 or TRBV12-4 and TRBJ1-5; D is uncertain. The CDR3 is 14 amino acids. Trimming took off 3 bases at V and 2 bases at J, with 8 bases between the two ends.

In this sample, this clonotype turned up a few times. The chain has TRBV5-1 and TRBJ2-3; no clear D gene. V gave up 3 bases and J gave up 7 bases, with 6 bases separating them. The length of the CDR3 is 11 residues. The V gene's germline CDR1 is SGHRS and CDR2 YFSETQ. CDR3 sequence (DNA): TGCGCCAGCAGCTCCACTTATACGCAGTATTTT. Translated: CASSSTYTQYF. The full variable domain, with the rest looked up from reference TRBV5-1 and TRBJ2-3, is KAGVTQTPRYLIKTRGQQVTLSCSPISGHRSVSWYQQTPGQGLQFLFEYFSETQRNKGNFPGRFSGRQFSNSRSEMNVSTLELGDSALYLCASSSTYTQYFGPGTRLTVL.

V and J are TRBV19 and TRBJ2-5; tentatively, D is TRBD1 (5 bases). Trimming removed 5 bases at V and 7 bases at J, with 14 bases between. Germline CDR1 and CDR2: LNHDA and SQIVND (reference sequence). The CDR3 is made up of 13 amino acids. CDR3 loop: CASSFDSLGTQYF. The CDR3 DNA reads as TGTGCCAGTAGTTTCGACAGTTTGGGGACCCAGTACTTC.

This clonotype was detected many times. The rearrangement uses TRBV29-1 and TRBJ1-2; maybe TRBD1 (6 bases). CDR3 length: 14 amino acids. In germline, CDR1 is SQVTM, CDR2 ANQGSEA. V was clipped by 7 bases and J by 2 bases, with 17 bases between them. As DNA, the CDR3 is TGCAGCGCGACTCCCGGACAGTCCAACTATGGCTACACCTTC. It is translated as CSATPGQSNYGYTF.

Note on this clonotype: A much larger clone is a single base away; this may be a read error. This rearrangement joins TRBV4-3 to TRBJ2-2, with 7 bases lining up with TRBD2. This CDR3 contains 15 residues. Germline V gene sequence: CDR1 LGHNA, CDR2 YSLEER. The CDR3 spells CASRSSGSNTGEPFF. CDR3 in DNA: TGCGCCAGCAGGTCTAGCGGCTCGAACACCGGGGAGCCGTTTTTT.

This clonotype was seen ten or more times. The CDR3 DNA sequence: TGTGCAGCGCTACCCCGGACAGTTAGCTCCTATAATTCACCCCTCCACTTT. It is translated as CAALPRTVSSYNSPLHF. The chain joins TRBV7-6 to TRBJ1-6; TRBD1 is a possible D gene (6 bases). The CDR3 runs to 17 residues. Germline V lookup: CDR1 SGHVS, CDR2 FNYEAQ. Full variable domain (missing parts from reference TRBV7-6 and TRBJ1-6): GAGVSQSPRYKVTKRGQDVALRCDPISGHVSLYWYRQALGQGPEFLTYFNYEAQQDKSGLPNDRFSAERPEGSISTLTIQRTEQRDSAMYRCAALPRTVSSYNSPLHFGNGTRLTVT.

This clonotype was counted at least ten times. The V call is TRBV20-1, the J call TRBJ2-3, with D possibly matching TRBD1 (6 bases). The CDR3 has 14 amino acids. In germline, CDR1 is DFQATT, CDR2 SNEGSKA (reference sequence). CDR3 in amino acids: CSPFTIQGADTQYF. CDR3 nucleotide sequence: TGCAGCCCATTTACGATACAGGGAGCAGATACGCAGTATTTT.

This clonotype was observed at least ten times. This chain links TRBV5-1 with TRBJ2-7, with 8 nucleotides matching TRBD1. This CDR3 is 14 amino acids long. CDR1 and CDR2 (germline): SGHRS, YFSETQ. V lost 2 bases, J lost 3 bases, and 4 bases stayed unmatched. The CDR3 sequence: CASSLTGGYYEQYF. As DNA, the CDR3 is TGCGCCAGCAGCTTAACAGGGGGTTACTACGAGCAGTACTTC.

The chain employs TRBV5-1 and TRBJ2-7; 8 bases line up with TRBD2. After removal of 1 base from V and 3 bases from J, the junction contained 9 bases not matched to a gene. The CDR3 consists of 16 residues. Germline values: CDR1 SGHRS, CDR2 YFSETQ. CDR3: CASSLKGGSGVYEQYF. CDR3 nucleotides: TGCGCCAGCAGCTTGAAAGGTGGTAGCGGGGTCTACGAGCAGTACTTC.

J is TRBJ1-1 and V is TRBV9; D call uncertain. The germline CDR1 and CDR2 sequences are SGDLS and YYNGEE. Trimming stripped 0 bases from V and 0 bases from J, with 12 bases between. The CDR3 contains 16 residues. The CDR3 bases are TGTGCCAGCAGCGTAGGTTCAGCCCCGATGAACACTGAAGCTTTCTTT. Protein product: CASSVGSAPMNTEAFF.

This clonotype showed up just a few times. The chain links TRBV28 to TRBJ1-1, with D hard to call. In germline, CDR1 is MDHEN, CDR2 SYDVKM. V lost 1 base and J 5 bases, leaving 11 bases between the germline ends. This CDR3 has 14 residues. CDR3: CASSLLRETTEAFF. The CDR3 nucleotides are TGTGCCAGCAGTTTATTGAGGGAGACGACTGAAGCTTTCTTT.